This T cell receptor beta chain was retrieved from a study of vaccination and CD4 T cells after COVID-19. Study-wide background: After nasal swab PCR-confirmed SARS-CoV-2, nine convalescents had mild disease and one severe. Overlapping peptides of the spike proteins of SARS-CoV-2, HCoV-NL63, HCoV-OC43 and HCoV-229E were used for cell stimulation.

General study results and limits: Recorded median SARS-CoV-2-reactive clonotype numbers increased from about 20 to 38 without reaching significance.

Treatment specified: approximately 10-day PBMC culture with coronavirus spike peptide pools or control peptides (ViraFEST assay). Using peptide pools, antigen-specific T cells were expanded in ViraFEST before TCRs were sequenced. V lost 3 bases and J lost 0, with 9 bases in between. CDR3 size: 14 residues. Germline values: CDR1 SGHTA, CDR2 FQGNSA. Turning to this clonotype: What it recognizes is unknown.

With the Oncomine TCR Beta short-read assay, DNA from cultured CD4+ T cells was sequenced. Via MiXCR, TCRdb re-called the PCR reads, giving one row per CDR3 protein. Of about 15,000 distinct CDR3 sequences listed, around 50% are singletons. This receptor was obtained from a human donor who had recovered from COVID-19. Sequences were obtained from CD4+ T cells from blood, cultured in vitro. The rearrangement uses TRBV7-2 and TRBJ2-7; D may be TRBD1 (6 bases). The CDR3 sequence: CASSFDRSSYEQYF. CDR3 bases: TGTGCCAGCAGCTTCGACAGGAGCTCCTACGAGCAGTACTTC.